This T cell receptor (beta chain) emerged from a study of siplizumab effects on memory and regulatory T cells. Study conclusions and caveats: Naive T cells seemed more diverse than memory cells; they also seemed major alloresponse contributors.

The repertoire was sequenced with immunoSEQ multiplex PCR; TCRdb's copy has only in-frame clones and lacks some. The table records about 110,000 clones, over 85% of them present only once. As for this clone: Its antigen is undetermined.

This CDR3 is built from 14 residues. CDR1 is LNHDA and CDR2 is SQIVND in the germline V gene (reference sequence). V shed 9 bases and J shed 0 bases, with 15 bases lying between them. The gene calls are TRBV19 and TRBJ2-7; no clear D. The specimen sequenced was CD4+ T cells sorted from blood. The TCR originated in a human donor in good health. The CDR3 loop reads CASMKSYGSYEQYF. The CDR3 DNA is TGTGCCAGCATGAAGTCCTATGGCTCCTACGAGCAGTACTTC.